This is a list of T cell receptor beta chains from one sample in a study of long-term antiretroviral therapy in people with HIV. Produced via immunoSEQ multiplex PCR; TCRdb's table is partial and in-frame only. The data hold under 50,000 clones, with approximately 86% observed a single time. This specimen consisted of unsorted PBMCs, obtained 0.1 years before starting antiretroviral therapy. The receptors come from a woman in her 50s with HIV. Both conserved end residues are trimmed from each CDR3.

V,J,CDR3
TRBV30,TRBJ1-1,AWSVRGNTEAF
TRBV29-1,TRBJ2-7,SVVLISSYEQY
TRBV5-8,TRBJ1-5,ASSLRTGSTNQPQH
TRBV4-2,TRBJ1-1,ASSPQPGQGGTEAF
TRBV4-2,TRBJ2-6,ASSQEYGTGANVLT
TRBV30,TRBJ1-4,AWSYGGAFNEKLF
TRBV19,TRBJ2-1,ASSGVSEQF
TRBV19,TRBJ1-2,ASGTGGIYGYT
TRBV19,TRBJ1-2,ASSRVGILYGYT
TRBV6-6,TRBJ2-5,ASSYSSSGGKETQY
TRBV5-6,TRBJ1-1,ASSLPRNTEAF
TRBV9,TRBJ1-2,ASSQGGSNYGYT
TRBV21-1,TRBJ2-7,ASSKDPRQGYEQY
TRBV4-2,TRBJ1-6,ASSQGVRARGSPLH
TRBV5-1,TRBJ2-5,ASSLSTSGGAEETQY
TRBV29-1,TRBJ1-3,SVAGETGNTIY
TRBV19,TRBJ2-5,ASTTSGQEGETQY
TRBV5-1,TRBJ2-4,ASSARTSGGLNIQY
TRBV11-2,TRBJ2-3,ASSPRRDKPDTQY
TRBV7-3,TRBJ2-3,ASSPMGGAKDTQY
TRBV10-3,TRBJ1-2,AISSTGTASYT
TRBV6-1,TRBJ2-7,ASSVVDSGEQY
TRBV27,TRBJ2-2,ASRRPNTGELF
TRBV9,TRBJ2-3,ASSVSRGTDTQY
TRBV7-6,TRBJ2-5,ASSSRTSGGAFIGETQY
TRBV4-3,TRBJ2-5,ASSQDAGMEETQY
TRBV14,TRBJ2-1,ASTRQPFSYNEQF